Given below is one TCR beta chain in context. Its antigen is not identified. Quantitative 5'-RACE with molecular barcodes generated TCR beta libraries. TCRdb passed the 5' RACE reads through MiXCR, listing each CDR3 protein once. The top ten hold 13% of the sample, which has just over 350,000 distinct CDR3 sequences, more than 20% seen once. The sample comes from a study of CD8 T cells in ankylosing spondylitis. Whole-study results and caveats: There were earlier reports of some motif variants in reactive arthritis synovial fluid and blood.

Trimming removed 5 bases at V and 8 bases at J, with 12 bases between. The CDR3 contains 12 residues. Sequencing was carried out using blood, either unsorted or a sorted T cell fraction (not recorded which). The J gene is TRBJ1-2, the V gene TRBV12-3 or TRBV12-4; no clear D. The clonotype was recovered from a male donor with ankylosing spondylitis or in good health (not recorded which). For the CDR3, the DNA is TGTGCCAGCAGTGGAGTAGAGATGGGCTACACCTTC. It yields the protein CASSGVEMGYTF.